This T cell receptor beta chain comes out of a study of blood T cell repertoires in COVID-19. The CDR3 sequence is 15 residues long. The germline V gene encodes CDR1 MDHEN and CDR2 SYDVKM. The germline V and J ends were trimmed by 6 bases and 6 bases, with 18 bases remaining between them. As originally analysed: The authors estimated nucleated cell counts from reference gene primer amplification. The table came from immunoSEQ multiplex PCR; TCRdb's copy has only in-frame clones and leaves some out. From that table come the V and J calls and clone size; the DNA was used to work out D and trimming. The sample carries approximately 98,000 clones, about four fifths recorded once.

Material for sequencing was peripheral blood. The sequence derives from a man older than 75 with acute or convalescent COVID-19. The chain is built from TRBV28 and TRBJ2-1; a weak D match, TRBD2 (6 bases). Here the CDR3 reads CASREGVPRLNEQFF. As DNA, the CDR3 is TGTGCCAGCAGGGAGGGCGTCCCTCGTCTCAATGAGCAGTTCTTC.